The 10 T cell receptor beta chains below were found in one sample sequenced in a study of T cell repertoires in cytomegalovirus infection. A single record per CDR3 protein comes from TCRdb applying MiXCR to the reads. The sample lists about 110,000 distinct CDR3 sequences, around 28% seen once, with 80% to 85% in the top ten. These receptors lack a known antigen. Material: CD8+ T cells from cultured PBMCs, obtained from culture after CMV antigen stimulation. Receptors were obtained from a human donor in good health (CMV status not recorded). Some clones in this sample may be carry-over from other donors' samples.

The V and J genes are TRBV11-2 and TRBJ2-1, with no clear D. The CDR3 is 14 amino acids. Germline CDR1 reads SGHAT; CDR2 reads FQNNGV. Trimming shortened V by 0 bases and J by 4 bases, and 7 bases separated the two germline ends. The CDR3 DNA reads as TGTGCCAGCAGCTTAGATCCTGGTTACAATGAGCAGTTCTTC. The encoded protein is CASSLDPGYNEQFF. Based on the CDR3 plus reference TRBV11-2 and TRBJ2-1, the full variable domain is EAGVAQSPRYKIIEKRQSVAFWCNPISGHATLYWYQQILGQGPKLLIQFQNNGVVDDSQLPKDRFSAERLKGVDSTLKIQPAKLEDSAVYLCASSLDPGYNEQFFGPGTRLTVL.

CDR3 residues: CASSLGLLERANYGYTF. CDR3 DNA sequence: TGTGCCAGCAGCTTAGGACTACTGGAGAGAGCTAACTATGGCTACACCTTC. The chain has TRBV7-4 and TRBJ1-2, with D unresolved. CDR1 is SGHVT and CDR2 is SQSDAQ in the germline V gene. Trimming shortened V by 1 base and J by 0 bases, and 15 bases separated the two germline ends. The CDR3 loop spans 17 amino acids.

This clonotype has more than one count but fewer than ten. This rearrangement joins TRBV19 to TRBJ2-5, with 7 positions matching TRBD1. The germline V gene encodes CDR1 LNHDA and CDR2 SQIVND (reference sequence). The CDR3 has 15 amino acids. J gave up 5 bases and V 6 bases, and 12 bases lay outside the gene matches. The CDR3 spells CASSPGTVDGETQYF. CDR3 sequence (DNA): TGTGCCAGTAGCCCAGGGACAGTTGATGGGGAGACCCAGTACTTC.

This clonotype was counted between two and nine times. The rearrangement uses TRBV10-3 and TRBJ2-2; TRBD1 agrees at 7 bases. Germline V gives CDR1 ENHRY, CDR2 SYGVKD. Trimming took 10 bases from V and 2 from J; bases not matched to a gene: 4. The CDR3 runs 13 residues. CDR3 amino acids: CASGTANTGELFF. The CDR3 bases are TGTGCCAGTGGGACAGCTAACACCGGGGAGCTGTTTTTT.

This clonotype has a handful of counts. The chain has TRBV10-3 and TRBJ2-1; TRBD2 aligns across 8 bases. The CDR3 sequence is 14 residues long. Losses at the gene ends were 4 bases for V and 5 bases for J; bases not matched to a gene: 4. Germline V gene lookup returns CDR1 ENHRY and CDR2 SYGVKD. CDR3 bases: TGTGCCATCAGTGTTAGCGGGGTCGACAATGAGCAGTTCTTC. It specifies CAISVSGVDNEQFF.

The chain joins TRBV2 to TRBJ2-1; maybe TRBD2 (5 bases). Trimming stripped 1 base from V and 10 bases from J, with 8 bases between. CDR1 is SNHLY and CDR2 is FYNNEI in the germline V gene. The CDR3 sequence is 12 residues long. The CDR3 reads CASSEERGEQFF. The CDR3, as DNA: TGTGCCAGCAGTGAAGAACGGGGAGAGCAGTTCTTC.

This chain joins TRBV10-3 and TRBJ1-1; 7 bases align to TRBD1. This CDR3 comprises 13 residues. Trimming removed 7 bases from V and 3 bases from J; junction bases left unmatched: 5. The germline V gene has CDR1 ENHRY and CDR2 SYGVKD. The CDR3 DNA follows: TGTGCCATCACCGGGACAGACGACACTGAAGCTTTCTTT. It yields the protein CAITGTDDTEAFF.

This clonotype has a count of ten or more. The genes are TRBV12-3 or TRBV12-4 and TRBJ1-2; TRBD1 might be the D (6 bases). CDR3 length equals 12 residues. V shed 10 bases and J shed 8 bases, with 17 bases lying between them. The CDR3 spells CATRRGGLGYTF. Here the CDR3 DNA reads TGTGCCACCAGGAGGGGGGGGTTAGGCTACACCTTC.

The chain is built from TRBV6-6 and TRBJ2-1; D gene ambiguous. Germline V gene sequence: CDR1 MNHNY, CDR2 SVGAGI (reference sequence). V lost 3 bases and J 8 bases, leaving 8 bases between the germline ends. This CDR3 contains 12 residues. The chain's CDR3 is CASSYSGYEQFF. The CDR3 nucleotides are TGTGCCAGCAGTTATTCGGGCTATGAGCAGTTCTTC.

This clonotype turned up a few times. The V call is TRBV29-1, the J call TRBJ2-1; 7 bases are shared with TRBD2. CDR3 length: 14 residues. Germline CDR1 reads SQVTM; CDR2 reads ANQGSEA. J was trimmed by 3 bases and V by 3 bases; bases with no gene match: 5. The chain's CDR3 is CSVDGTINYNEQFF. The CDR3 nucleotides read TGCAGCGTTGATGGGACTATCAACTACAATGAGCAGTTCTTC.